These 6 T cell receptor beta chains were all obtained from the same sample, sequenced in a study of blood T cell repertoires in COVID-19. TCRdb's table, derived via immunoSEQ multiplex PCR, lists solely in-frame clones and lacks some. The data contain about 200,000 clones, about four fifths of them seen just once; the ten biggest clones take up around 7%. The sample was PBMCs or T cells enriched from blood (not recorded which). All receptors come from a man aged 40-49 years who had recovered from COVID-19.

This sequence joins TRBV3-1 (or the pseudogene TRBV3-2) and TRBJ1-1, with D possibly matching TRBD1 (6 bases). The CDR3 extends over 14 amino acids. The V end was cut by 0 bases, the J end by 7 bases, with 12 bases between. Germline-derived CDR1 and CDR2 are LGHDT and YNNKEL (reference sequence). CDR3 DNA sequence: TGTGCCAGCAGCCAAGAGAGGTCAGGGGTTGAAGCTTTCTTT. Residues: CASSQERSGVEAFF.

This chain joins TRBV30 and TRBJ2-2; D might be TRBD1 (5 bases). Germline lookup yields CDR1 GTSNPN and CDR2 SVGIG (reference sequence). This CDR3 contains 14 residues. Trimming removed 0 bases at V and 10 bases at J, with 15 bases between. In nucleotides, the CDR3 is TGTGCCTGGAGTGTACTCGCAGGGCCCTCGGAGCTGTTTTTT. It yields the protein CAWSVLAGPSELFF. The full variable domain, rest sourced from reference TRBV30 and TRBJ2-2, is SQTIHQWPATLVQPVGSPLSLECTVEGTSNPNLYWYRQAAGRGLQLLFYSVGIGQISSEVPQNLSASRPQDRQFILSSKKLLLSDSGFYLCAWSVLAGPSELFFGEGSRLTVL.

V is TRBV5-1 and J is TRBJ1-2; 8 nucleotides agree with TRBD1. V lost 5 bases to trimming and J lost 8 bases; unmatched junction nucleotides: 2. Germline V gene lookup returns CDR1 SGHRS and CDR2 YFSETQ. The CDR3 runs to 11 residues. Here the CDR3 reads CASSDRGGYTF. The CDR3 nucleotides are TGCGCCAGCAGTGACAGGGGAGGCTACACCTTC.

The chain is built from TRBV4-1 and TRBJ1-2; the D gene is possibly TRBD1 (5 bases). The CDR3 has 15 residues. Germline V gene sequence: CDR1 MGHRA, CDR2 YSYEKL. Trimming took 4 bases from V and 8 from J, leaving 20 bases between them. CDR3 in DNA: TGCGCCAGCAGCCCTCCCACGGGCAGGGATGTGGGCTACACCTTC. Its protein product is CASSPPTGRDVGYTF.

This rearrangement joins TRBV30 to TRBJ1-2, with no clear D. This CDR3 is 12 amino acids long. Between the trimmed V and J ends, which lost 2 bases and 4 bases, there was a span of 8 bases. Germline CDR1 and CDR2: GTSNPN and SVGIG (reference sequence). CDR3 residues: CAWSTPGYGYTF. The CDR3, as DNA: TGTGCCTGGAGTACCCCAGGCTATGGCTACACCTTC.

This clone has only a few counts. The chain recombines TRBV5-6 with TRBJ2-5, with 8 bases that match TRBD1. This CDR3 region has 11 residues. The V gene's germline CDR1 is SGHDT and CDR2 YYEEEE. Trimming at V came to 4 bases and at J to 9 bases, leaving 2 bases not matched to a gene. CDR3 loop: CASSQQGAQYF. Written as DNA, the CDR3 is TGTGCCAGCAGCCAACAGGGGGCCCAGTACTTC.